This T cell receptor (beta chain) came from a study of post-analysis software for immune sequencing data. TCR beta libraries were prepared from cDNA with unique molecular identifiers. The yield from about 1 to 10 million T cells was roughly 0.5 million cDNA molecules in total. Each CDR3 protein is one row after TCRdb ran MiXCR on the PCR reads. The table records roughly 650,000 distinct CDR3 sequences, approximately 59% of them present only once. The study, taken as a whole, reports: Roughly five TRBV segments appeared more often in patients than in controls, and TRBV5-6, TRBV5-1 and TRBV20-1 were among these. Same-batch samples co-clustered strongly by F measure. Multiple sclerosis patients had significantly lower normalized Chao1 diversity than controls.

The CDR3 extends over 13 amino acids. Trimming cost V 5 bases and J 7 bases; bases outside gene matches: 8. CDR1 is SQVTM, CDR2 ANQGSEA, per germline. As for this clonotype: Its specificity is not known.

Sequenced: blood. The chain combines TRBV29-1 with TRBJ2-5, with 9 bases matching TRBD1. This sequence was found in a girl aged 2 to 10 with multiple sclerosis. The CDR3 loop is CSVPTGGSGTQYF. CDR3 DNA sequence: TGCAGCGTTCCTACAGGGGGCTCTGGGACCCAGTACTTC.